The 23 T cell receptor beta chains below come from one sample, sequenced in a study of early T cells in non-severe SARS-CoV-2 infection. MiXCR was run by TCRdb on the 5' RACE reads, yielding one entry per CDR3 protein. Among about 70,000 distinct CDR3 sequences listed, approximately 4.6% were seen once. The source material was whole blood, sampled at baseline. These receptors were taken from an adult who was a healthcare worker with PCR-confirmed SARS-CoV-2 infection or an uninfected control (not recorded which). The donor label of this sample is uncertain.

Turning to this clonotype: A much bigger clone sits one base away, suggesting this may be a read error. The chain joins TRBV7-6 to TRBJ1-6, with D possibly TRBD1 on 5 matching bases. The CDR3 is 18 amino acids. Trimming cost V 4 bases and J 7 bases, with 23 bases left between them. Per germline, CDR1 SGHVS and CDR2 FNYEAQ. For the CDR3, the DNA is TGTGCCAGCAGCTACACCCCCAGGGAGATGGATACGAATTCACCCCTCCACTTT. This codes for CASSYTPREMDTNSPLHF. The full variable domain, rest sourced from reference TRBV7-6 and TRBJ1-6, is GAGVSQSPRYKVTKRGQDVALRCDPISGHVSLYWYRQALGQGPEFLTYFNYEAQQDKSGLPNDRFSAERPEGSISTLTIQRTEQRDSAMYRCASSYTPREMDTNSPLHFGNGTRLTVT.

A few counts support this clonotype. The V call is TRBV4-3, the J call TRBJ1-5, with D possibly TRBD1 on 5 matching bases. V dropped 3 bases and J dropped 0 bases, with 9 bases sitting between them. Germline CDR1 LGHNA, CDR2 YSLEER. The CDR3 is made up of 15 amino acids. CDR3 sequence (DNA): TGCGCCAGCAGCCAGTTTCAGGGTAGCAATCAGCCCCAGCATTTT. This encodes CASSQFQGSNQPQHF.

This clonotype was detected ten times or more. The chain uses TRBV3-1 and TRBJ1-1; 9 positions agree with TRBD1. The CDR3 sequence is 15 residues long. V shed 7 bases, J shed 0 bases, and the junction held 6 bases outside the gene matches. Per germline, CDR1 LGHDT and CDR2 YNNKEL (reference sequence). CDR3 amino acids: CASTAGTGMNTEAFF. In DNA, the CDR3 is TGTGCCAGCACCGCCGGGACAGGGATGAACACTGAAGCTTTCTTT.

The J gene is TRBJ1-2, the V gene TRBV18, with 8 bases lining up with TRBD1. CDR3 length equals 14 residues. Unmatched junction bases numbered 7, after V lost 3 bases and J lost 7 bases. Per germline, CDR1 KGHSH and CDR2 LQKENI. The CDR3 nucleotides read TGTGCCAGCTCACCGGACAGGGAAGCAATTGGCTACACCTTC. Residues: CASSPDREAIGYTF. Complete variable domain (other parts from reference TRBV18 and TRBJ1-2): NAGVMQNPRHLVRRRGQEARLRCSPMKGHSHVYWYRQLPEEGLKFMVYLQKENIIDESGMPKERFSAEFPKEGPSILRIQQVVRGDSAAYFCASSPDREAIGYTFGSGTRLTVV.

V and J are TRBV10-3 and TRBJ1-1, with TRBD1 as a possible D gene (6 bases). V was shortened by 3 bases and J by 0 bases, with 11 bases between the two germline ends. The CDR3 runs 15 residues. Germline CDR1 reads ENHRY; CDR2 reads SYGVKD. The CDR3 loop reads CAISDRDKVNTEAFF. CDR3 coding DNA: TGTGCCATCAGTGACAGGGACAAAGTGAACACTGAAGCTTTCTTT.

This clonotype was recorded at least ten times. The rearrangement links TRBV6-6 to TRBJ2-7, with 10 bases fitting TRBD2. The germline V gene has CDR1 MNHNY and CDR2 SVGAGI (reference sequence). This CDR3 contains 14 residues. V trimming: 7 bases; J trimming: 2 bases; junction bases outside the gene matches: 5. CDR3 protein: CASKGSGGPYEQYF. CDR3 nucleotides: TGTGCCAGCAAAGGTAGCGGGGGGCCCTACGAGCAGTACTTC.

This clonotype was recorded at least ten times. The chain combines TRBV20-1 with TRBJ2-4, with D possibly being TRBD1 (5 bases). This CDR3 region has 14 residues. V gave up 3 bases and J gave up 2 bases, with 11 bases separating them. Germline V gives CDR1 DFQATT, CDR2 SNEGSKA (reference sequence). Written as DNA, the CDR3 is TGCAGTGCTAGCACAACAGGAACCAAAAACATTCAGTACTTC. It is translated as CSASTTGTKNIQYF.

The CDR3 sequence is CASSYFNTGELFF. The CDR3 DNA follows: TGTGCCAGCAGTTATTTCAACACCGGGGAGCTGTTTTTT. The rearrangement joins TRBV27 to TRBJ2-2; no reliable D call. Germline V gives CDR1 MNHEY, CDR2 SMNVEV (reference sequence). CDR3 length: 13 amino acids. Trimming cost V 4 bases and J 2 bases, with 5 bases left between them.

This clonotype showed up many times. As DNA, the CDR3 is TGTGCCAGTAGTAGGGCGGCGAGCAATCAGCCCCAGCATTTT. Amino acid sequence: CASSRAASNQPQHF. This chain links TRBV19 with TRBJ1-5; D gene unclear. V was trimmed by 4 bases and J by 1 base, leaving 8 bases between them. Germline CDR1 is LNHDA and CDR2 is SQIVND (reference sequence). The CDR3 runs 14 residues.

This clonotype has ten or more counts. The V gene is TRBV7-2, the J gene TRBJ2-1; weak D call: TRBD2 (5 bases). This CDR3 has 13 amino acids. Per germline, CDR1 SGHTA and CDR2 FQGNSA. Trimming shortened V by 2 bases and J by 6 bases, and 8 bases separated the two germline ends. This chain's CDR3 is CASSLIGVNEQFF. Here the CDR3 DNA reads TGTGCCAGCAGCTTAATCGGGGTCAATGAGCAGTTCTTC.

This clonotype was counted at least ten times. The DNA of the CDR3 is TGTGCCAGCAGTTTATTGGGGGCAGACTATGGCTACACCTTC. Encoded protein: CASSLLGADYGYTF. The V call is TRBV12-3 or TRBV12-4, the J call TRBJ1-2; D may be TRBD1 (6 bases). CDR3 size: 14 residues. The V and J ends lost 2 bases and 3 bases respectively, with 10 bases between them.

The gene calls are TRBV3-1 and TRBJ2-1; D remains unclear. Germline V lookup: CDR1 LGHDT, CDR2 YNNKEL (reference sequence). Trimming left V 0 bases short and J 7 bases short, with 10 bases between. The CDR3 has 14 amino acids. The DNA of the CDR3 is TGTGCCAGCAGCCAAGAAGGCTCAGCTAATGAGCAGTTCTTC. This gives the protein CASSQEGSANEQFF.

This rearrangement joins TRBV7-3 to TRBJ1-2, with a tentative D call TRBD1 (5 bases). The CDR3 covers 13 residues. Germline V CDR1 and CDR2: SGHTA, FQGTGA. Trimming stripped 0 bases from V and 5 bases from J, with 7 bases between. The CDR3 region has the DNA TGTGCCAGCAGCTTAACGTGGGGGTATGGCTACACCTTC. Translation gives CASSLTWGYGYTF. Complete variable domain (other parts from reference TRBV7-3 and TRBJ1-2): GAGVSQTPSNKVTEKGKYVELRCDPISGHTALYWYRQSLGQGPEFLIYFQGTGAADDSGLPNDRFFAVRPEGSVSTLKIQRTERGDSAVYLCASSLTWGYGYTFGSGTRLTVV.

The rearrangement joins TRBV7-8 to TRBJ1-6; no clear D gene. Germline CDR1 SGHVS, CDR2 FQNEAQ. CDR3 size: 16 residues. Between the trimmed V and J ends, which lost 5 bases and 2 bases, there was a span of 13 bases. The CDR3 loop reads CASSPPRMAYNSPLHF. The DNA for the CDR3 is TGTGCCAGCAGCCCACCCCGGATGGCCTATAATTCACCCCTCCACTTT.

This clonotype was observed a few times. V and J are TRBV24-1 and TRBJ2-3, with D unresolved. Germline loops: CDR1 KGHDR, CDR2 SFDVKD. This CDR3 is 16 amino acids long. Trimming removed 1 base at V and 2 bases at J, with 12 bases between. CDR3 sequence reads: CATSDFIGGPTDTQYF. The CDR3 DNA follows: TGTGCCACCAGTGATTTTATCGGCGGCCCCACAGATACGCAGTATTTT.

In its sample, this clonotype was seen many times. This chain uses TRBV6-6 with TRBJ2-7; 7 bases line up with TRBD2. With 2 bases clipped from V and 0 bases from J, the junction kept 7 bases outside the gene matches. The CDR3 is 16 amino acids. Germline V gene lookup returns CDR1 MNHNY and CDR2 SVGAGI (reference sequence). The CDR3 DNA follows: TGTGCCAGCAGTTACCACCTCGGGGGGAGCTCCTACGAGCAGTACTTC. It yields the protein CASSYHLGGSSYEQYF.

This clonotype appeared many times. The chain uses TRBV27 and TRBJ1-2; D is unresolved. The V end lost 0 bases, the J end lost 3 bases, and 5 bases lay between the germline ends. The CDR3 is made up of 13 amino acids. Germline V gene sequence: CDR1 MNHEY, CDR2 SMNVEV (reference sequence). The CDR3 region is CASSLSADYGYTF. DNA for the CDR3: TGTGCCAGCAGTTTATCGGCGGACTATGGCTACACCTTC.

In this sample, this clonotype turned up many times. V gene TRBV20-1 combines with J gene TRBJ1-5; perhaps TRBD1 as D (5 bases). Germline V gives CDR1 DFQATT, CDR2 SNEGSKA (reference sequence). The CDR3 contains 14 residues. V lost 5 bases, J lost 0 bases, and 11 bases lay in between. The CDR3 is CSAGGRNSNQPQHF. As DNA, the CDR3 is TGCAGTGCTGGGGGACGGAATAGCAATCAGCCCCAGCATTTT.

This clonotype was seen at least ten times. The chain recombines TRBV7-3 with TRBJ2-1, with a possible D match to TRBD2 (6 bases). Trimming cost V 3 bases and J 6 bases, with 15 bases left between them. The CDR3 totals 15 residues. Per germline, CDR1 SGHTA and CDR2 FQGTGA. The CDR3 DNA reads TGTGCCAGCAGCTTCGAGCGGGCGCGGGTCAATGAGCAGTTCTTC. Translating gives CASSFERARVNEQFF.

This clonotype appeared many times. The chain links TRBV7-2 to TRBJ1-5, with D possibly TRBD1 on 6 matching bases. Germline assignment: CDR1 SGHTA and CDR2 FQGNSA. V was clipped by 6 bases and J by 9 bases, with 15 bases between them. The CDR3 loop spans 13 amino acids. The CDR3 sequence is CASSYTGAGPQHF. The CDR3 DNA reads as TGTGCCAGCAGTTACACGGGGGCAGGGCCCCAGCATTTT.

This clonotype occurred many times. The chain employs TRBV7-2 and TRBJ2-5, with D possibly called TRBD1 or TRBD2 (6 bases each). The CDR3 is 15 amino acids. The germline V gene has CDR1 SGHTA and CDR2 FQGNSA. Trimming took 0 bases from V and 0 from J, leaving 8 bases between them. In DNA form, the CDR3 reads TGTGCCAGCAGCTTAGCGGGGGGCCACCAAGAGACCCAGTACTTC. Translated: CASSLAGGHQETQYF.

The V call is TRBV3-2, the J call TRBJ1-1; the table assigns TRBD1, which was not confirmed against the DNA. TRBV3-2 is described as a pseudogene. This CDR3 is built from 14 residues. CDR3 residues: CASSQDQGRGDAFF. The CDR3 bases are TGTGCCAGCAGCCAAGATCAGGGCAGGGGGGACGCTTTCTTT.

This clonotype was seen a few times. This rearrangement joins TRBV7-9 to TRBJ2-1; D may be TRBD2 (6 bases). Trimming shortened V by 2 bases and J by 9 bases, and 14 bases separated the two germline ends. This CDR3 has 14 amino acids. Germline values: CDR1 SEHNR, CDR2 FQNEAQ (reference sequence). CDR3 sequence (DNA): TGTGCCAGCAGCTTAACGGGGGAGTATGGTGAGCAGTTCTTC. Encoded protein: CASSLTGEYGEQFF.